The rows below give T cell receptor beta chains drawn from one sample of a study of cytomegalovirus exposure and HLA in healthy donors. Libraries were prepared by immunoSEQ multiplex PCR; TCRdb keeps only in-frame clonotypes and omits some of them. Here the sample spans about 170,000 clones, approximately 79% being singletons. The sequenced material came from PBMCs. These receptors all come from a woman in her 50s in good health and CMV-seropositive. Both conserved end residues are part of each CDR3. Not all rows give a size; the values are once, few, many and, for expanded clones, a class.

>few|TRBJ1-1|TRBV9
CASSVLYGQGSAEAFF
>-|TRBJ2-7|TRBV7-2
CASSLNPSSYEQYF
>few|TRBJ2-7|TRBV28
CASSFNRYEQYF
>-|TRBJ2-7|TRBV18
CASSPTGERYEQYF
>-|TRBJ1-2|TRBV27
CASSRQGGRGGGYAF
>-|TRBJ1-6|TRBV14
CASSQAWGGRINSPLHF
>few|TRBJ2-2|TRBV6-5
CASSSDWSRELFF
>-|TRBJ2-7|TRBV27
CASSPSAGGKSYEQYF
>few|TRBJ1-3|TRBV2
CASSARRSSGNTIYF
>-|TRBJ2-7|TRBV5-4
CASSTLGTGRDEQYF
>-|TRBJ2-7|TRBV27
CASSLVVAGEQYF
>few|TRBJ2-3|TRBV30
CAWTKRDADTQYF
>-|TRBJ1-6|TRBV27
CASSPSRQSPLHSYNSPLHF
>-|TRBJ2-1|TRBV10-2
CASESFLAGAHNEQFF
>-|TRBJ2-6|TRBV19
CASSKRAGTGGRGANVLTF
>-|TRBJ2-1|TRBV4-3
CASSQGGGLAGNEQFF
>-|TRBJ1-4|TRBV28
CASSHGTQGEKLFF
>-|TRBJ1-6|TRBV7-2
CASSSGVTWNSPLHF
>-|TRBJ1-4|TRBV12-5
CASGLVRQDMNEKLFF
>-|TRBJ1-1|TRBV9
CASSVRLGAEAFF
>once|TRBJ1-2|TRBV4-2
CASSQELSNYGYTF
>once|TRBJ2-7|TRBV6-6
CATVAGRGSLSYEQYF
>-|TRBJ2-5|TRBV14
CASSQMSGGQETQYF
>-|TRBJ1-1|TRBV6-1
CASSGTGRSTEAFF
>once|TRBJ2-6|TRBV6-5
CASSNYRAGANVLTF
>-|TRBJ1-6|TRBV6-5
CASSPRSHNSPLHF
>few|TRBJ2-4|TRBV28
CASSQPTGLQNIQYF
>-|TRBJ2-7|TRBV7-9
CSSSSSGRRRDF
>-|TRBJ2-1|TRBV7-3
CASSSSREHEQFF
>-|-|TRBV4-3
CASSQDTRGYTYEQYF
>-|TRBJ1-2|TRBV7-9
CASSLASTGGAYGYTF
>-|TRBJ1-1|TRBV29-1
CSARGGSTEAFF
>-|TRBJ2-6|TRBV4-3
CASSPELPGANVLTF
>-|TRBJ1-1|TRBV28
CAVRQGTHTEAFF
>once|TRBJ2-2|TRBV28
CASSRQGGNTGELFF
>-|TRBJ1-5|TRBV19
CASTPTGSQPQHF